This T cell receptor (beta chain) was identified in a study of OX40 agonist ivuxolimab in advanced cancers. V dropped 3 bases and J dropped 1; count of bases not matched to a gene: 5. Germline V gene sequence: CDR1 SGHNT, CDR2 YYREEE (reference sequence). CDR3 size: 15 residues. Libraries were prepared by immunoSEQ multiplex PCR; TCRdb keeps only in-frame clonotypes and omits some of them. The sample includes roughly 72,000 clones, over 70% seen only once; the top ten take 5%. The receptor was isolated from an adult with an advanced solid tumor such as melanoma, head and neck, liver or kidney cancer. The material sequenced was CD4+ or CD8+ T cells sorted from blood, taken in a trial of the OX40 agonist ivuxolimab. This sequence joins TRBV5-4 and TRBJ1-1; 8 bases fit TRBD1. The CDR3 sequence: CASSYRGQGNTEAFF. In DNA form, the CDR3 reads TGTGCCAGCAGCTATCGCGGACAGGGGAACACTGAAGCTTTCTTT.